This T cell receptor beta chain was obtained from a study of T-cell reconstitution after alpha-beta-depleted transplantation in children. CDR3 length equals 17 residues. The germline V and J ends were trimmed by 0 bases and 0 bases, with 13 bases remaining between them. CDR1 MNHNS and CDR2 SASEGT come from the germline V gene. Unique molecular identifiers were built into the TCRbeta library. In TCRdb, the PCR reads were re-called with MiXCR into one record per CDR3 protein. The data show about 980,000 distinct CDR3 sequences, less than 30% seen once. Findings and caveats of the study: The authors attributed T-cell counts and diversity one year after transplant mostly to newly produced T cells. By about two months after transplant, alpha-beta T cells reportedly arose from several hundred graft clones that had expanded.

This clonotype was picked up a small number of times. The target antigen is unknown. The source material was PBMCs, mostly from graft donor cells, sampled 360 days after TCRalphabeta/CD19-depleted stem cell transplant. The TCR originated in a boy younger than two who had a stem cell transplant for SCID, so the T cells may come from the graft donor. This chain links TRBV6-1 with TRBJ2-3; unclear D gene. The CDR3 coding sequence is TGTGCCAGCAGTGAAGCGCTCGCTAGTGTGAGCACAGATACGCAGTATTTT. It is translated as CASSEALASVSTDTQYF.